This T cell receptor (beta chain) emerged from a study of blood T cell repertoires in COVID-19. The V end lost 9 bases, the J end lost 4 bases, and 11 bases lay between the germline ends. This CDR3 is 13 amino acids long. The germline V gene has CDR1 KGHDR and CDR2 SFDVKD. Each recovered donor of Cohort 3 presented with two negative PCRs, clearance, or symptom resolution. Using immunoSEQ multiplex PCR, the repertoire was profiled, and TCRdb retains in-frame clones only, with some absent. The table shows about 140,000 clones, with 86% occurring only once. Sequencing input: PBMCs or T cells enriched from blood (not recorded which). The receptor's source is a man aged 45 to 65 who had recovered from COVID-19. J is TRBJ2-2 and V is TRBV24-1; D not certain. The CDR3 loop reads CATSIEVTGELFF. The CDR3 DNA sequence: TGTGCCACCTCTATTGAGGTCACCGGGGAGCTGTTTTTT.